These 21 T cell receptor beta chains were all obtained from the same sample, sequenced in a study of blood T cell repertoires in COVID-19. Produced via immunoSEQ multiplex PCR; TCRdb's table is partial and in-frame only. The sample consists of fewer than 250,000 clones, 83% of them appearing once. The specimen sequenced was peripheral blood. These receptors all come from a human donor in a cohort sampled during active COVID-19.

In its sample, this clone was seen a few times. J is TRBJ2-3 and V is TRBV28, with 10 nucleotides matching TRBD2. Germline assignment: CDR1 MDHEN and CDR2 SYDVKM. The CDR3 runs to 17 residues. Trimming removed 6 bases from V and 4 bases from J; junction bases left unmatched: 13. The CDR3 region has the DNA TGTGCCAGCAGACCCGACGCTAGCGGGAGTATCTCAGATACGCAGTATTTT. Translation gives CASRPDASGSISDTQYF.

The rearrangement links TRBV25-1 to TRBJ1-1; 9 bases match TRBD1. The CDR3 runs to 16 residues. The junction had 12 bases not matched to a gene; V was cut back by 7 bases and J by 3 bases. Per the germline V gene, CDR1 is MGHDK and CDR2 is SYGVNS. The CDR3 here is CASTSAGTGWDTEAFF. As DNA, the CDR3 is TGTGCCAGCACCTCGGCCGGGACAGGGTGGGACACTGAAGCTTTCTTT.

This chain connects TRBV19 to TRBJ2-7, with D uncertain. Germline CDR1 LNHDA, CDR2 SQIVND (reference sequence). CDR3 size: 16 residues. V lost 0 bases to trimming and J lost 2 bases, with 14 bases between them. The CDR3 DNA follows: TGTGCCAGTAGTATAGATAAACCCAGAGGTGCCTACGAGCAGTACTTC. Translating gives CASSIDKPRGAYEQYF.

This rearrangement joins TRBV14 to TRBJ1-1; D unresolved. This CDR3 region has 13 residues. The germline CDR1 and CDR2 sequences are SGHDN and FVKESK. Deletions cut 6 bases from V and 0 bases from J, with 8 bases between. CDR3 region: CASRTTVNTEAFF. The CDR3, as DNA: TGTGCCAGCAGAACCACAGTGAACACTGAAGCTTTCTTT.

The chain couples TRBV7-2 to TRBJ2-7; 8 nucleotides agree with TRBD1. CDR1 SGHTA and CDR2 FQGNSA come from the germline V gene. CDR3 length: 13 amino acids. The J segment lost 7 bases and the V segment lost 1 base, leaving 3 bases of the junction unmatched. CDR3 sequence: CASSLVGQGEQYF. CDR3 bases: TGTGCCAGCAGCTTAGTCGGACAGGGAGAGCAGTACTTC.

The genes are TRBV6-6 and TRBJ2-3, with TRBD2 matching 11 bases. The CDR3 spans 16 residues. Germline V CDR1 and CDR2: MNHNY, SVGAGI (reference sequence). Trimming cost V 6 bases and J 2 bases; bases outside gene matches: 7. CDR3 amino acids: CASSPTSGRTTDTQYF. The CDR3, as DNA: TGTGCCAGCAGCCCCACTAGCGGGAGAACCACAGATACGCAGTATTTT.

This clone was counted once. This sequence joins TRBV12-5 and TRBJ1-1, with TRBD1 matching 9 bases. The CDR3 runs 14 residues. Trimming at V came to 6 bases and at J to 6 bases, leaving 8 bases not matched to a gene. Germline CDR1 is LGHNT and CDR2 is FRNRAP. The CDR3, as DNA: TGTGCTAGTGGCCTGGGACAGGGAGCCCCTGAAGCTTTCTTT. Translation gives CASGLGQGAPEAFF.

The V call is TRBV5-1, the J call TRBJ1-6, with D possibly being TRBD1 (6 bases). The V end lost 7 bases, the J end lost 6 bases, and 14 bases lay between the germline ends. The CDR3 is made up of 14 amino acids. CDR1 and CDR2 from the germline V gene are SGHRS and YFSETQ. The CDR3 loop reads CASCAGQINSPLHF. The CDR3 nucleotides read TGCGCCAGCTGCGCCGGACAGATTAATTCACCCCTCCACTTT.

A few counts support this clone. V usage is TRBV7-2 and J usage is TRBJ2-5; 9 bases are a match to TRBD1. The germline CDR1 and CDR2 sequences are SGHTA and FQGNSA. CDR3 length: 16 amino acids. J was trimmed by 4 bases and V by 5 bases; bases with no gene match: 11. The CDR3 protein is CASSLQAGQGRETQYF. Here the CDR3 DNA reads TGTGCCAGCAGCCTACAGGCGGGACAGGGTCGAGAGACCCAGTACTTC.

This sequence joins TRBV19 and TRBJ2-7; 14 nucleotides agree with TRBD2. The CDR3 is made up of 15 amino acids. Trimming removed 6 bases from V and 5 bases from J; junction bases left unmatched: 6. Per germline, CDR1 LNHDA and CDR2 SQIVND (reference sequence). This CDR3 reads CASSRLAGGWDEQYF. CDR3 nucleotide sequence: TGTGCCAGTAGCCGACTAGCGGGAGGGTGGGACGAGCAGTACTTC.

This clone occurred once. V gene TRBV5-4 combines with J gene TRBJ1-1; D possibly corresponds to TRBD1 (6 bases). Germline CDR1 reads SGHNT; CDR2 reads YYREEE (reference sequence). V lost 5 bases and J lost 1, with 15 bases in between. The CDR3 sequence is 15 residues long. CDR3 protein: CASSSQGNENTEAFF. In DNA form, the CDR3 reads TGTGCCAGCAGTTCCCAGGGGAATGAGAACACTGAAGCTTTCTTT.

The chain is built from TRBV28 and TRBJ2-4; 12 bases fit TRBD1. The CDR3 length is 14 residues. CDR1 is MDHEN, CDR2 SYDVKM, per germline. V lost 6 bases and J lost 6; bases outside the gene matches: 3. The CDR3: CASRQGQGANIQYF. The CDR3 DNA reads as TGTGCCAGCAGACAGGGACAGGGGGCAAACATTCAGTACTTC.

The chain employs TRBV27 and TRBJ1-5; the match to TRBD1 covers 10 bases. The CDR3 spans 14 residues. Germline trimming cut 4 bases from V and 7 bases from J; bases unmatched to any gene: 4. Germline loops: CDR1 MNHEY, CDR2 SMNVEV (reference sequence). Written as DNA, the CDR3 is TGTGCCAGCAGTTCGCGGGACAGGGGACAGCCCCAGCATTTT. Protein product: CASSSRDRGQPQHF.

This chain joins TRBV5-6 and TRBJ2-2; weak D call: TRBD1 (6 bases). This CDR3 is built from 16 residues. The V gene's germline CDR1 is SGHDT and CDR2 YYEEEE. Deletions cut 1 base from V and 3 bases from J, with 13 bases between. CDR3 amino acids: CASSLIGGRDTGELFF. The CDR3 nucleotides are TGTGCCAGCAGCTTGATTGGGGGCCGGGACACCGGGGAGCTGTTTTTT.

The rearrangement links TRBV12-3 or TRBV12-4 to TRBJ2-7; possibly TRBD1 for D (5 bases). V dropped 5 bases and J dropped 4 bases, with 12 bases sitting between them. The length of the CDR3 is 13 residues. CDR3 loop: CASSPQDMYEQYF. CDR3 DNA sequence: TGTGCCAGCAGTCCTCAGGACATGTACGAGCAGTACTTC.

The V gene is TRBV5-4, the J gene TRBJ2-5; D is perhaps TRBD2 (6 bases). CDR3 size: 15 residues. V was trimmed by 4 bases and J by 2 bases, leaving 15 bases between them. Germline V gene sequence: CDR1 SGHNT, CDR2 YYREEE (reference sequence). The CDR3 loop reads CASSHKTRPQETQYF. The CDR3 region has the DNA TGTGCCAGCAGCCACAAGACTAGACCTCAAGAGACCCAGTACTTC. Variable domain in full (rest from reference TRBV5-4 and TRBJ2-5): ETGVTQSPTHLIKTRGQQVTLRCSSQSGHNTVSWYQQALGQGPQFIFQYYREEENGRGNFPPRFSGLQFPNYSSELNVNALELDDSALYLCASSHKTRPQETQYFGPGTRLLVL.

The chain combines TRBV3-1 (or the pseudogene TRBV3-2) with TRBJ2-7, with 11 bases fitting TRBD1. CDR1 and CDR2 (germline): LGHDT, YNNKEL (reference sequence). The trim removed 4 bases at V and 2 bases at J, leaving 10 bases unmatched. This CDR3 contains 17 residues. CDR3 coding DNA: TGTGCCAGCAGCCCCTCCCCGGACAGGGGGCTTACCTACGAGCAGTACTTC. This encodes CASSPSPDRGLTYEQYF.

J is TRBJ2-3 and V is TRBV7-9; 12 bases line up with TRBD2. J was trimmed by 3 bases and V by 7 bases; bases with no gene match: 5. Per germline, CDR1 SEHNR and CDR2 FQNEAQ (reference sequence). The CDR3 length is 15 residues. In nucleotides, the CDR3 is TGTGCCAGCACCCTAGCGGGAGGGCCGACAGATACGCAGTATTTT. Amino acids: CASTLAGGPTDTQYF. The full variable domain, in which reference TRBV7-9 and TRBJ2-3 provide the parts outside the CDR3, is DTGVSQNPRHKITKRGQNVTFRCDPISEHNRLYWYRQTLGQGPEFLTYFQNEAQLEKSRLLSDRFSAERPKGSFSTLEIQRTEQGDSAMYLCASTLAGGPTDTQYFGPGTRLTVL.

This CDR3 is CATSRDVLGQGLAGANVLTF. The DNA for the CDR3 is TGTGCCACCAGCAGAGATGTATTGGGACAGGGACTAGCTGGGGCCAACGTCCTGACTTTC. This chain links TRBV15 with TRBJ2-6; TRBD1 might be the D (9 bases). Trimming shortened V by 0 bases and J by 2 bases, and 20 bases separated the two germline ends. The CDR3 extends over 20 amino acids. Germline loops: CDR1 LNHNV, CDR2 YYDKDF (reference sequence).

The chain couples TRBV6-5 to TRBJ2-7, with D uncertain. Germline assignment: CDR1 MNHEY and CDR2 SVGAGI. Deletions cut 5 bases from V and 3 bases from J, with 14 bases between. The CDR3 runs 14 residues. The CDR3 DNA reads TGTGCCAGCAGTCTTCCCGTCGCCGGCTACGAGCAGTACTTC. Translating gives CASSLPVAGYEQYF.

This clone appeared a few times. The chain recombines TRBV12-3 or TRBV12-4 with TRBJ2-7; D might be TRBD1 (5 bases). This CDR3 contains 13 residues. V was cut by 6 bases and J by 0 bases, with 9 bases left in between. The DNA of the CDR3 is TGTGCCAGCAGGAGACAGAGCTCCTACGAGCAGTACTTC. Residues: CASRRQSSYEQYF.